A selection of T cell receptor beta chains follows, all from one sample in a study of blood T cells in healthy people across ages. TCRdb recomputed calls from the 5' RACE reads with MiXCR, one row per CDR3 protein. In the table there are roughly 800,000 distinct CDR3 sequences, about 48% of which are singletons. The sample taken for sequencing was blood. The source is a man of 80 years or more in good health. CDR3s include the opening cysteine and the closing phenylalanine or tryptophan. A D gene is named only where the DNA matches it firmly. Only some rows state a clone size, as once, few, many or a class for expanded clones.

size	V	J	D	DNA	CDR3
.	TRBV12-3/TRBV12-4	TRBJ2-5	TRBD2	TGTGCCAGCAGTTTTCGACTAGCGGGAGCGCGCGAGACCCAGTACTTC	CASSFRLAGARETQYF
few	TRBV29-1	TRBJ2-3	TRBD2	TGCAGCGTTGAAGGAACCGGGACTAGCGGGAGGGCGGACAGATACGCGTATTTT	CSVEGTGTSGRADRYAYF
few	TRBV11-2	TRBJ2-5	.	TGTGCCAGCAGCTTAGCGGGCACGAGGGAGACCCAGTACTTC	CASSLAGTRETQYF
.	TRBV29-1	TRBJ1-4	.	TGCAGCGCTGAAGGGGGGAGCGAAAAACTGTTTTTT	CSAEGGSEKLFF
.	TRBV28	TRBJ1-2	TRBD1	TGTGCCAGCACTGAGGAGGGGGCGGGAGGCTACACCTTC	CASTEEGAGGYTF
.	TRBV4-1	TRBJ2-1	TRBD2	TGCGCCAGCAGCCACGCCGGGACTAGACTCAATGAGCAGTTCTTC	CASSHAGTRLNEQFF
.	TRBV11-2	TRBJ2-3	.	TGTGCCAGCAGCTCGATCGGGGGATCCAGATACGCGTATTTT	CASSSIGGSRYAYF
few	TRBV5-5	TRBJ1-2	TRBD1	TGTGCCAGCAGCTCTGGGACAGGGATTAGGGCTAACTATGACTACACCTTC	CASSSGTGIRANYDYTF
.	TRBV6-5	TRBJ2-7	.	TGTGCCAGCAGTTTGAAGGGGTCGGTCAGGGGCTCCTACGAGCAGTACTTC	CASSLKGSVRGSYEQYF
.	TRBV7-2	TRBJ2-7	TRBD2	TGTGCCCCCGGACTAGCGGGCAATAGCGATTCCTACGAGCAGTACTTC	CAPGLAGNSDSYEQYF
.	TRBV3-1	TRBJ2-7	TRBD2	TGTGCCAGCGGAGTGGGCGGGAGGTCCTACGAGCAGTACTTC	CASGVGGRSYEQYF
.	TRBV5-1	TRBJ2-2	.	TGCGCCAGCAGCTCTGGACAGCTCGGCTCCGGGGAGCTGTTTTTT	CASSSGQLGSGELFF
.	TRBV27	TRBJ1-1	.	TGTGCCAGCAGCCGGGGAGGGTTCACTGAAGCTTTCTTT	CASSRGGFTEAFF
few	TRBV27	TRBJ2-7	TRBD2	TGTGCCAGCAGTCCCCTGACTAGCGAGAGCTCCTACGAGCAGTACTTC	CASSPLTSESSYEQYF
few	TRBV28	TRBJ2-7	.	TGTGCCAGCGGTCGGGCACCCTACGAGCAGTACTTC	CASGRAPYEQYF
.	TRBV7-2	TRBJ1-4	TRBD1	TGTGCCACAGGGGGGTCGGTTAATGAAAAACTGTTTTTT	CATGGSVNEKLFF
.	TRBV2	TRBJ1-4	.	TGTGCCAGCAGTGAATGGCGCGCCAGGAGGGATGAAAAACTGTTTTTT	CASSEWRARRDEKLFF
.	TRBV4-1	TRBJ2-5	.	TGCGCCAGCAGCCAAGATCTGGGCAGACAAGAGACCCAGTACTTC	CASSQDLGRQETQYF
.	TRBV6-2/TRBV6-3	TRBJ2-6	.	TGTGCCGGTTGTCGGTCTGGGGCCAACGTCCTGACTTTC	CAGCRSGANVLTF
.	TRBV29-1	TRBJ2-1	.	TGCAGCGTTGCGGGGCAAGGAGGCGAGCAGTTCTTC	CSVAGQGGEQFF
.	TRBV10-3	TRBJ2-3	TRBD1	TGTGCCATCAGCTTTATTCCGCCGGGACAGGGCCACAGATACGCGTATTTT	CAISFIPPGQGHRYAYF
.	TRBV9	TRBJ1-1	.	TGTGCCAGCAGCGCGACGGTATTGGGCACTGAAGCTTTCTTT	CASSATVLGTEAFF
few	TRBV5-1	TRBJ2-3	TRBD1	TGCGCCAGCAGCGGTTACAGGGGTACTAGCACAGATACGCAGTATTTT	CASSGYRGTSTDTQYF
few	TRBV20-1	TRBJ2-7	TRBD2	TGCAGTGCTAGTACTAGCGGGACCTCGTACGAGCAGTACTTC	CSASTSGTSYEQYF
few	TRBV14	TRBJ2-7	.	TGTGCCAGCAGCCAAGCTGCAGGGGCGGGTATCGAGCAGTACTTC	CASSQAAGAGIEQYF
once	TRBV7-8	TRBJ2-7	TRBD1	TGTGCCAGCAGACTGGACAGGGCCACCTACGAGCAGTACTTC	CASRLDRATYEQYF
.	TRBV4-1	TRBJ1-1	TRBD1	TGCGCCAGCAGCCAAAGATTTCCCCCGGGACAGGGGAACACTGAAGCTTTCTTT	CASSQRFPPGQGNTEAFF
many	TRBV15	TRBJ1-6	.	TGTGCCACCAGCAGAGTAATGTGGGGGACCTTCTATAATTCACCCCTCCACTTT	CATSRVMWGTFYNSPLHF
.	TRBV27	TRBJ1-6	TRBD1	TGTGCCAGCAGCGTTATTACGACAGGGTCCTCGTATAATTCACCCCTCCACTTT	CASSVITTGSSYNSPLHF